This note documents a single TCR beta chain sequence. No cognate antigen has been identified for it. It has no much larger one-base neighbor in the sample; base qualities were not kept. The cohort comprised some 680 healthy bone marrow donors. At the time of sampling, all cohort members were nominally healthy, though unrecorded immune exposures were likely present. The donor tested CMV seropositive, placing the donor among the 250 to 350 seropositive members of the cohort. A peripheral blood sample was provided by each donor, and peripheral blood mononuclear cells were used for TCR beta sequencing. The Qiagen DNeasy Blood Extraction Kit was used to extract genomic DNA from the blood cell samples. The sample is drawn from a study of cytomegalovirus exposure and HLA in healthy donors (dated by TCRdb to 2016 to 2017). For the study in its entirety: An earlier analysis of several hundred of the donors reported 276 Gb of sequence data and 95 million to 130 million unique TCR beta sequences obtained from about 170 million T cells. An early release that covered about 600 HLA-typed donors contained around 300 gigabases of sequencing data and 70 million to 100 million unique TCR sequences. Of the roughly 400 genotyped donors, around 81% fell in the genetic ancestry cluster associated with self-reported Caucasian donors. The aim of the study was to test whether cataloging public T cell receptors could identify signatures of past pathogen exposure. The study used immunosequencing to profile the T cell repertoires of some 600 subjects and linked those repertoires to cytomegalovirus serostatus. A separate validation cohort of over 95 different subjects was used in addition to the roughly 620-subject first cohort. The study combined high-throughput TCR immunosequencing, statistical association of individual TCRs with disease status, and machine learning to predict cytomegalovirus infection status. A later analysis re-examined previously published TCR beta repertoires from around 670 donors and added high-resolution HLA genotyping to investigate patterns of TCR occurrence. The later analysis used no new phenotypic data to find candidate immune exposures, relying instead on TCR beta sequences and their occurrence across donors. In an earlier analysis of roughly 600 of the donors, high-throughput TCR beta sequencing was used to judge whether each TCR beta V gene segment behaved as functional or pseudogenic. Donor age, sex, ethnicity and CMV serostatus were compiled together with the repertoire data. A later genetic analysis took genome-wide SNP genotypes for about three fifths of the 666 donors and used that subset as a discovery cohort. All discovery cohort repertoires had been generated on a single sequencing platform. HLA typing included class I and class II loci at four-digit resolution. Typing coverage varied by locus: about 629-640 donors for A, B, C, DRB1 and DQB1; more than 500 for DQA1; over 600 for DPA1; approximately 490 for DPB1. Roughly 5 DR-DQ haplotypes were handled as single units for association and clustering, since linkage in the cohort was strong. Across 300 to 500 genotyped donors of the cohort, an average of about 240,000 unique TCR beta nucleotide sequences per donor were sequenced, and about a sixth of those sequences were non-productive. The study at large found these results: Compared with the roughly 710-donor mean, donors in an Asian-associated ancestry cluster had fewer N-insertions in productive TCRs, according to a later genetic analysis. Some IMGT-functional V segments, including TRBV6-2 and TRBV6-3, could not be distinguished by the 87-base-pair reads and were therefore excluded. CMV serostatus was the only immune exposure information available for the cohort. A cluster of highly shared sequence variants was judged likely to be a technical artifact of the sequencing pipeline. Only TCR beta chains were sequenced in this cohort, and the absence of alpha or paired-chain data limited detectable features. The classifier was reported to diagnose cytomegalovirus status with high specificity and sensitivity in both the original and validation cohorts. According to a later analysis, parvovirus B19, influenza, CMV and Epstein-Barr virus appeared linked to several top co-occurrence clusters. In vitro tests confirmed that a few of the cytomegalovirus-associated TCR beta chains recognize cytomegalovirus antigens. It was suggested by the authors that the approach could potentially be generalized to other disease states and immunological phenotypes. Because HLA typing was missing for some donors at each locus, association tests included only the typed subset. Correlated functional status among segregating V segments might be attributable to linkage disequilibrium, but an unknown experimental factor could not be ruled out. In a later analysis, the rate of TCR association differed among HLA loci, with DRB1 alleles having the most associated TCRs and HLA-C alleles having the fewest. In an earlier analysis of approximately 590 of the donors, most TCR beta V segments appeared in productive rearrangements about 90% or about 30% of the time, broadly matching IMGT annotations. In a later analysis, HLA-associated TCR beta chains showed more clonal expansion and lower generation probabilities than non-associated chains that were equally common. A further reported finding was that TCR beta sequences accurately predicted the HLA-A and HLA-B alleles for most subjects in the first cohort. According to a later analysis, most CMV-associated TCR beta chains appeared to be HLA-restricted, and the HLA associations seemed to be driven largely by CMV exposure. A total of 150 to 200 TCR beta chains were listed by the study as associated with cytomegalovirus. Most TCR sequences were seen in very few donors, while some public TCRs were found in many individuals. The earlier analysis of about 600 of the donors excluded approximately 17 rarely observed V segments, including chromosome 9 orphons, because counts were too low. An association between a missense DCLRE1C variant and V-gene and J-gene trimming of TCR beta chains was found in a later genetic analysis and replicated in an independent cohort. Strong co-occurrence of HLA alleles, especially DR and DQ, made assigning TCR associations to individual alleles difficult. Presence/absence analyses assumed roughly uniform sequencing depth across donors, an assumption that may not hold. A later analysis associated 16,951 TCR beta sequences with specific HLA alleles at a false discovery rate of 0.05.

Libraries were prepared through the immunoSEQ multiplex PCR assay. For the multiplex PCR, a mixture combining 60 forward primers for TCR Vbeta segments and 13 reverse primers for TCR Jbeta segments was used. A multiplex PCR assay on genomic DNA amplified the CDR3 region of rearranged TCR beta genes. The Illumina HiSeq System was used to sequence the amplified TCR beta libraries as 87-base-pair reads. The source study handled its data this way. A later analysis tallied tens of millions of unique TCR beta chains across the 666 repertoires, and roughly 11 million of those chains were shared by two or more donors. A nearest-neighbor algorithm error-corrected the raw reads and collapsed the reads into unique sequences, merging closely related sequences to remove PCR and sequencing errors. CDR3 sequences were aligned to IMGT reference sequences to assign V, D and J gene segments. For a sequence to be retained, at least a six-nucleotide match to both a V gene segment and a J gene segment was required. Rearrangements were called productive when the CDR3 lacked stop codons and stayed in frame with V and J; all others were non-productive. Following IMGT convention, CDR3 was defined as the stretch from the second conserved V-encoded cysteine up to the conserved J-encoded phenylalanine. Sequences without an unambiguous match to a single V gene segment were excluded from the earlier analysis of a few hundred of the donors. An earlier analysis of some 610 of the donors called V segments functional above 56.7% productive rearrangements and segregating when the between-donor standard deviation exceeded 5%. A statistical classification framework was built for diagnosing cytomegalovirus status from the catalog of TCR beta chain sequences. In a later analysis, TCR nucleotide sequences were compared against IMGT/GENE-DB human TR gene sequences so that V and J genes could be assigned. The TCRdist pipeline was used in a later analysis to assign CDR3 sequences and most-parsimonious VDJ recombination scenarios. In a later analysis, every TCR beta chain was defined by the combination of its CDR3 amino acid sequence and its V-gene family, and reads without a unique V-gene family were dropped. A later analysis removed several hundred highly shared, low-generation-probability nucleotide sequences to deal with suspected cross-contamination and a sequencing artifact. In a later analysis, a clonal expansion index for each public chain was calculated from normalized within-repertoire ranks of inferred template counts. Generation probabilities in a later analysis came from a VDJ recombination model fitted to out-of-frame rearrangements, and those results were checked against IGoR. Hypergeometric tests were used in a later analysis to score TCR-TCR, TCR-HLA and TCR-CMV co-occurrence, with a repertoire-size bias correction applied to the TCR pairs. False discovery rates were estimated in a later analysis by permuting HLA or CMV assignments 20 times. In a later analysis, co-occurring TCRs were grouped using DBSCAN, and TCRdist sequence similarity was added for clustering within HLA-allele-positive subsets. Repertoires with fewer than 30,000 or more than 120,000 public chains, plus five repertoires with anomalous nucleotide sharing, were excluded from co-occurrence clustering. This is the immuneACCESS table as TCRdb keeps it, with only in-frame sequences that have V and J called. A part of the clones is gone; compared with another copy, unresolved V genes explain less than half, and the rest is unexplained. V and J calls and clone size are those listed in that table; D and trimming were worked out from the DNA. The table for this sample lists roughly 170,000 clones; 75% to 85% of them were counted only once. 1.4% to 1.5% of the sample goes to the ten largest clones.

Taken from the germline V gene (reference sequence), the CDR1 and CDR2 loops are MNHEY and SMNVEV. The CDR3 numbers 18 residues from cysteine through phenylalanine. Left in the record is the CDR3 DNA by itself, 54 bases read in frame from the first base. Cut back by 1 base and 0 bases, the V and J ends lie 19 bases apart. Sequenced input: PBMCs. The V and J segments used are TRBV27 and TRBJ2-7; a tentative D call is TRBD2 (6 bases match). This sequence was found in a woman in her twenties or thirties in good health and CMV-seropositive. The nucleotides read TGTGCCAGCAGTTTATTGGGGGGAGGACGGGCGACCTCCTACGAGCAGTACTTC. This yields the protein CASSLLGGGRATSYEQYF.